This T cell receptor beta chain was found in a study of cytomegalovirus exposure and HLA in healthy donors. All the people who gave samples were healthy bone marrow donors. The CDR3 is made up of 13 amino acids. V dropped 5 bases and J dropped 5 bases, with 10 bases sitting between them. CDR1 and CDR2 from the germline V gene are LNHNV and YYDKDF (reference sequence). Researchers ran the PCR with 60 Vbeta and 13 Jbeta primers. In the original analysis: In a later analysis, around 10 million of around 75 million unique beta chains occurred in at least two donors. Here immunoSEQ multiplex PCR was the method, and the copy in TCRdb shows in-frame clones only, minus some. D and trimming come from the DNA, and the V and J calls and clone size come from that table. The table has around 90,000 clones, about 78% seen once; the top ten hold around 3.2%. There are a few counts of this clone. What it binds is unknown.

General study points: TCR beta V- and J-gene trimming was later associated with a missense DCLRE1C variant. On later analysis, the bulk of CMV-associated TCR beta chains appeared to be HLA-restricted.

The chain joins TRBV15 to TRBJ1-5; D perhaps matches TRBD1 (6 bases). The TCR originated in a middle-aged woman in good health and CMV-seronegative. The sequencing sample was made of PBMCs. The CDR3 DNA sequence: TGTGCCACCAGCGGGAGACAGGATCAGCCCCAGCATTTT. Translation: CATSGRQDQPQHF.